This TCR beta chain comes out of a study (dated by TCRdb to about 2016). V is pared back by 3 bases and J by 1 base, with 9 bases lying between the germline termini. As encoded in the germline V gene (reference sequence), CDR1 is SEHNR while CDR2 is FQNEAQ. Inclusive of the bounding cysteine and phenylalanine, the CDR3 is 14 residues long. Only the CDR3 region is kept as DNA, spanning 42 bases read in frame from base 1. Libraries were built with RT-PCR. The data were produced on an Illumina MiSeq. The public reads were reprocessed in TCRdb via fastp at Q25 and MiXCR, keeping in-frame beta chains. Rows are combined by CDR3 protein, so each entry shows the most common genes and DNA. In this sample the table shows hundreds of thousands of distinct CDR3 sequences, approximately 14% of which occur a single time. The top ten constitute roughly 4% of the sample. Worth noting for this clonotype: It lacks a known antigen. No base quality information exists; no much larger clone differs at one position.

The sequence was obtained from a female donor in good health, serving as a healthy control. The sample was memory CD4+ T cells from blood. Recombination connected TRBV7-9 to TRBJ2-5; there is no confident call for the D gene. The CDR3 in this case is CASSLYGLQETQYF. At the DNA level, the sequence is TGTGCCAGCAGCTTGTACGGGCTCCAAGAGACCCAGTACTTC.